The 21 T cell receptor beta chains listed next were all sequenced from one sample in a study of T cells in Graves' hyperthyroidism and ophthalmopathy. RNA transcripts served as the template for amplifying TCR beta CDR3 regions. HTBI primers were the set used in a first-round RT-PCR of the TCR CDR3. One entry per CDR3 protein, called by TCRdb with MiXCR from the multiplex PCR reads. This table has 550,000 to 850,000 distinct CDR3 sequences, 18% appearing once. The sample taken for sequencing was blood. These receptors came from a woman aged 45 to 65 with Graves' hyperthyroidism that later progressed to Graves' ophthalmopathy.

V usage is TRBV27 and J usage is TRBJ2-7; TRBD1 matches at 7 bases. The CDR3 has 13 amino acids. Germline V gives CDR1 MNHEY, CDR2 SMNVEV (reference sequence). With V trimmed by 5 bases and J by 6 bases, 7 bases remained unmatched. Here the CDR3 DNA reads TGTGCCAGCAGTCCCCGGACAGGAGCCGAGCAGTACTTC. Translated: CASSPRTGAEQYF.

The V call is TRBV18, the J call TRBJ1-6, with no clear D. Germline-derived CDR1 and CDR2 are KGHSH and LQKENI. The CDR3 length is 14 residues. The V end was cut by 3 bases, the J end by 7 bases, with 10 bases between. The CDR3 sequence is CASSPSSGNSPLHF. The CDR3 DNA follows: TGTGCCAGCTCACCGTCCTCAGGCAATTCACCCCTCCACTTT.

The rearrangement uses TRBV9 and TRBJ2-2; 8 nucleotides agree with TRBD2. CDR1 and CDR2 from the germline V gene are SGDLS and YYNGEE. V lost 0 bases, J lost 3 bases, and 7 bases stayed unmatched. The CDR3 length is 17 residues. The CDR3 region has the DNA TGTGCCAGCAGCGTAGAGGCGGGGGGAGTTTACACCGGGGAGCTGTTTTTT. Its translation is CASSVEAGGVYTGELFF. Full variable domain (remainder filled in from reference TRBV9 and TRBJ2-2): DSGVTQTPKHLITATGQRVTLRCSPRSGDLSVYWYQQSLDQGLQFLIQYYNGEERAKGNILERFSAQQFPDLHSELNLSSLELGDSALYFCASSVEAGGVYTGELFFGEGSRLTVL.

This clonotype was picked up one time. This chain joins TRBV18 and TRBJ2-5, with 7 bases matching TRBD1. V lost 3 bases, J lost 2 bases, and 6 bases stayed unmatched. The length of the CDR3 is 15 residues. In germline, CDR1 is KGHSH, CDR2 LQKENI. The CDR3 loop reads CASSPRSGGQETQYF. CDR3 sequence (DNA): TGTGCCAGCTCACCTAGATCAGGGGGACAAGAGACCCAGTACTTC.

The sample holds a few counts of this clonotype. The rearrangement links TRBV6-9 to TRBJ2-7; the D is unclear. Trimming pared 4 bases from V and 6 bases from J, leaving 16 bases between. Germline CDR1 is MNHGY and CDR2 is SVAAGI. This CDR3 comprises 14 residues. In DNA form, the CDR3 reads TGTGCCAGCAGTTTACCAGTGAGATCCGCCGAGCAGTACTTC. It codes for CASSLPVRSAEQYF.

This chain uses TRBV29-1 with TRBJ1-5, with D perhaps TRBD1 (5 bases). The CDR3 is 18 amino acids. V was cut by 5 bases and J by 0 bases, with 23 bases left in between. Germline V lookup: CDR1 SQVTM, CDR2 ANQGSEA. CDR3 loop: CSVFPQGPRRYSNQPQHF. The CDR3 region has the DNA TGCAGCGTTTTTCCGCAGGGCCCCCGGCGCTATAGCAATCAGCCCCAGCATTTT.

The CDR3 reads CSSSRRETQYF. In DNA form, the CDR3 reads TGCAGTTCCTCTAGACGGGAGACCCAGTACTTC. The V call is TRBV20-1, the J call TRBJ2-5; D not resolved. V lost 8 bases to trimming and J lost 5 bases, with 12 bases between them. Germline V CDR1 and CDR2: DFQATT, SNEGSKA (reference sequence). The CDR3 is made up of 11 amino acids.

The chain joins TRBV4-1 to TRBJ1-2; 8 bases map to TRBD1. The V segment lost 4 bases and the J segment 4 bases; nucleotides outside the gene matches: 8. This CDR3 spans 15 amino acids. Germline-derived CDR1 and CDR2 are MGHRA and YSYEKL. The CDR3: CASSPAGQGAYGYTF. The CDR3 DNA is TGCGCCAGCAGCCCGGCCGGACAGGGAGCCTATGGCTACACCTTC.

The rearrangement links TRBV6-2 or TRBV6-3 to TRBJ1-4; D remains unclear. The CDR3 runs 13 residues. Looked up from germline, CDR1 is MNHEY and CDR2 is SVGEGT. Trimming removed 6 bases at V and 10 bases at J, with 15 bases between. As DNA, the CDR3 is TGTGCCAGCAGAGATGACATTTTTGGAAAACTGTTTTTT. Its protein is CASRDDIFGKLFF.

CDR3 nucleotide sequence: TGTGCCAGCAGCTTCCTTGGCAATCCCCACTATGGCTACACCTTC. Amino acid sequence: CASSFLGNPHYGYTF. The chain is built from TRBV7-8 and TRBJ1-2; D unresolved. Germline V gene sequence: CDR1 SGHVS, CDR2 FQNEAQ. The CDR3 covers 15 residues. The V end was cut by 3 bases, the J end by 3 bases, with 14 bases between. Drawing the rest from reference TRBV7-8 and TRBJ1-2, the complete variable domain is GAGVSQSPRYKVAKRGQDVALRCDPISGHVSLFWYQQALGQGPEFLTYFQNEAQLDKSGLPSDRFFAERPEGSVSTLKIQRTQQEDSAVYLCASSFLGNPHYGYTFGSGTRLTVV.

Comments on this clonotype: A much larger clone lies one base from this, so it may be a read error. J is TRBJ2-1 and V is TRBV5-4, with 13 bases aligning to TRBD2. The J call may be mistaken, given a closer DNA end match to TRBJ2-7. Germline values: CDR1 SGHNT, CDR2 YYREEE (reference sequence). The CDR3 extends over 15 amino acids. Written as DNA, the CDR3 is TGTGCCAGCAGCAAAGGACTAGCGGGGGACAATGAGCAGTACTTC. Translated, it gives CASSKGLAGDNEQYF.

There are many counts of this clonotype. This chain uses TRBV5-1 with TRBJ2-3; D is possibly TRBD1 (6 bases). Germline V gene data show CDR1 as SGHRS and CDR2 as YFSETQ. The germline V and J ends were trimmed by 1 base and 1 base, with 13 bases remaining between them. The CDR3 consists of 16 residues. CDR3 in amino acids: CASSLNPRGGTDTQYF. In DNA, the CDR3 is TGCGCCAGCAGCTTGAATCCCAGGGGAGGCACAGATACGCAGTATTTT.

The genes are TRBV19 and TRBJ1-6; tentative D call: TRBD1 (5 bases). The length of the CDR3 is 14 residues. Per germline, CDR1 LNHDA and CDR2 SQIVND (reference sequence). The V and J ends lost 3 bases and 10 bases respectively, with 13 bases between them. CDR3 in amino acids: CASSMAGKESPLHF. CDR3 nucleotide sequence: TGTGCCAGTAGTATGGCAGGGAAGGAATCACCCCTCCACTTT. Drawing the rest from reference TRBV19 and TRBJ1-6, the complete variable domain is DGGITQSPKYLFRKEGQNVTLSCEQNLNHDAMYWYRQDPGQGLRLIYYSQIVNDFQKGDIAEGYSVSREKKESFPLTVTSAQKNPTAFYLCASSMAGKESPLHFGNGTRLTVT.

This clonotype was found many times. This sequence joins TRBV3-1 and TRBJ2-5; D is unresolved. Per germline, CDR1 LGHDT and CDR2 YNNKEL (reference sequence). The V gene lost 0 bases and the J gene lost 5 bases, with 16 bases spanning the gap. The length of the CDR3 is 16 residues. The CDR3 region has the DNA TGTGCCAGCAGCCAAGATGTACCGGCCACCGGGGAGACCCAGTACTTC. Translating it yields CASSQDVPATGETQYF.

As for this clonotype: This could be a read error, since a much larger clone is one nucleotide away. The genes are TRBV30 and TRBJ2-3; no definite D call. Germline assignment: CDR1 GTSNPN and CDR2 SVGIG (reference sequence). This CDR3 has 14 residues. The CDR3 DNA is TGTGCCTGGAGTGTCTTATTTAGCACAGATAAGCAGTATTTT. The encoded protein is CAWSVLFSTDKQYF.

V and J are TRBV27 and TRBJ1-6; D unresolved. V lost 2 bases to trimming and J lost 11 bases, with 13 bases between them. Germline lookup yields CDR1 MNHEY and CDR2 SMNVEV (reference sequence). The CDR3 runs 14 residues. The DNA for the CDR3 is TGTGCCAGCAGTTTAAGTGGGAGTCGGCCACCCCTCCACTTT. Encoded protein: CASSLSGSRPPLHF.

The table lists this clonotype with a few counts. J is TRBJ1-5 and V is TRBV15; 9 bases agree with TRBD1. Trimming removed 1 base from V and 7 bases from J; junction bases left unmatched: 5. The CDR3 covers 15 residues. CDR1 and CDR2 from the germline V gene are LNHNV and YYDKDF (reference sequence). The CDR3 DNA reads as TGTGCCACCAGCAGAGGGACAGGGGCGGGACAGCCCCAGCATTTT. Protein sequence: CATSRGTGAGQPQHF.

This chain links TRBV7-9 with TRBJ2-3, with 10 nucleotides matching TRBD2. The ends lost 5 bases at V and 6 bases at J; junction bases unmatched: 8. CDR1 is SEHNR and CDR2 is FQNEAQ in the germline V gene (reference sequence). The CDR3 runs 15 residues. In DNA, the CDR3 is TGTGCCAGCAGCAGAAGCGGGGGGGGCGGTGATACGCAGTATTTT. Encoded protein: CASSRSGGGGDTQYF.

The chain uses TRBV29-1 and TRBJ1-1, with D possibly matching TRBD1 (5 bases). This CDR3 region has 14 residues. Germline lookup yields CDR1 SQVTM and CDR2 ANQGSEA. Trimming shortened V by 1 base and J by 1 base, and 10 bases separated the two germline ends. Here the CDR3 DNA reads TGCAGCGTTGAAGTGGCAGGGAGGAACACTGAAGCTTTCTTT. This codes for CSVEVAGRNTEAFF.

The V call is TRBV29-1, the J call TRBJ2-2, with TRBD2 matching over 11 bases. The CDR3 totals 15 residues. The J segment lost 4 bases and the V segment lost 5 bases, leaving 6 bases of the junction unmatched. Germline V gene data show CDR1 as SQVTM and CDR2 as ANQGSEA. The CDR3 region has the DNA TGCAGCGTTTCTCTAGCGGGGGGTATCACCGGGGAGCTGTTTTTT. This encodes CSVSLAGGITGELFF.

This chain links TRBV7-6 with TRBJ2-2, with D hard to call. The germline V gene encodes CDR1 SGHVS and CDR2 FNYEAQ. V lost 5 bases and J 6 bases, leaving 22 bases between the germline ends. This CDR3 spans 17 amino acids. The CDR3 DNA follows: TGTGCCAGCAGCCAAGCTAAGCACCTAGGTGGGGCCGGGGAGCTGTTTTTT. Its protein product is CASSQAKHLGGAGELFF.